These T cell receptor beta chains were read from a single sample in a study of blood T cell repertoires in COVID-19. Profiled with immunoSEQ multiplex PCR; TCRdb holds only in-frame clones, not every one. The sample has around 300,000 clones; roughly 89% are singletons. Sequencing used PBMCs or T cells enriched from blood (not recorded which). The source of these receptors is a woman aged 55-69 years who had recovered from COVID-19. The CDR3 runs from the conserved cysteine through the conserved F or W. A D gene is named only where the DNA matches it firmly. Rows give clone size only sometimes, using once, few, many, or a class for an expanded clone.

V	J	size	D	DNA	CDR3
TRBV15	TRBJ1-5	NA	NA	TGTGCCACCAGCAGTGCGACAGGCAATCAGCCCCAGCATTTT	CATSSATGNQPQHF
TRBV7-9	TRBJ2-1	once	NA	TGTGCCAGCAGCTTTGGGCAGAATAACTACAATGAGCAGTTCTTC	CASSFGQNNYNEQFF
TRBV27	TRBJ1-5	NA	NA	TGTGCCAGCAGCGCCCGGGGTGTCGGCAATCAGCCCCAGCATTTT	CASSARGVGNQPQHF
TRBV6-1	TRBJ1-2	NA	NA	TGTGCCAGCAGTGAAGATCAGGGCCTATATGGCTACACCTTC	CASSEDQGLYGYTF
TRBV12-3/TRBV12-4	TRBJ2-5	NA	NA	TGTGCCAGCAGTTTGGCGGAGGAAGAGACCCAGTACTTC	CASSLAEEETQYF
TRBV2	TRBJ2-5	NA	TRBD2	TGTGCCAGCAGTGGACTAGCGTTGAAGACCCAGTACTTC	CASSGLALKTQYF
TRBV10-1	TRBJ2-7	NA	NA	TGCGCCAGCAGTCGATTTCCTATGGACAATCGCGAGCAGTACTTC	CASSRFPMDNREQYF
TRBV4-2	TRBJ1-1	NA	NA	TGTGCCAGCAGCCAGGCCGGGACACGCACTGAAGCTTTCTTT	CASSQAGTRTEAFF
TRBV7-9	TRBJ1-6	NA	TRBD1	TGTGCCAGCAGCCCCCAGGGGGCACTTTCACCCCTCCACTTT	CASSPQGALSPLHF
TRBV3-1/TRBV3-2	TRBJ2-5	NA	TRBD2	TGTGCCAGCAGCCGGACTAGCGGGGGGGCGCGGGAGACCCAGTACTTC	CASSRTSGGARETQYF
TRBV12-3/TRBV12-4	TRBJ2-7	NA	TRBD1	TGTGCCAGCAGAGGGGACAGGCCCTACGAGCAGTACTTC	CASRGDRPYEQYF
TRBV11-2	TRBJ2-2	NA	TRBD1	TGTGCCAGCAGCGTGACAGGGCCCGAGCTGTTTTTT	CASSVTGPELFF
TRBV13	TRBJ1-2	NA	NA	TGTGCCAGCACTACGTTAGCTAACTATGGCTACACCTTC	CASTTLANYGYTF
TRBV12-3/TRBV12-4	TRBJ1-6	once	NA	TGTGCCAGCAGTTCCGTCAGATCACCCCTCCACTTT	CASSSVRSPLHF
TRBV3-1/TRBV3-2	TRBJ2-5	NA	TRBD2	TGTGCCAGCAGCCAAGTCGGGGGGGGAGAAGAGACCCAGTACTTC	CASSQVGGGEETQYF
TRBV6-4	TRBJ2-3	NA	TRBD2	TGTGCCAGCACCAGGATCTATAGCGGGGGACCCACAGATACGCAGTATTTT	CASTRIYSGGPTDTQYF
TRBV19	TRBJ1-2	once	TRBD1	TGTGCCAGTAGCACAGGGGGCCCTATTAACTATGGCTACACCTTC	CASSTGGPINYGYTF
TRBV5-1	TRBJ1-1	NA	NA	TGCGCCAGCAGCTTGTTTCAGGACACTGAAGCTTTCTTT	CASSLFQDTEAFF
TRBV5-1	TRBJ2-1	NA	NA	TGCGCCAGCAGCTTACGAGGGCGCCCAAAAGGTGAGCAGTTCTTC	CASSLRGRPKGEQFF
TRBV9	TRBJ2-1	NA	NA	TGTGCCAGCAGCGAATACTATTCCTACAATGAGCAGTTCTTC	CASSEYYSYNEQFF
TRBV5-6	TRBJ2-7	NA	NA	TGTGCCAGCAGGACCGGGAGCACCTACGAGCAGTACTTC	CASRTGSTYEQYF
TRBV9	TRBJ2-1	NA	NA	TGTGCCAGCAGCGTAGCAGGGTCTCTCTACAATGAGCAGTTCTTC	CASSVAGSLYNEQFF
TRBV7-9	TRBJ2-7	NA	NA	TGTGCCAGCAGCGATCCCGGACGGGAGACGTTC	CASSDPGRETF
TRBV10-3	TRBJ2-7	once	NA	TGTGCCATCAAGGGGGGGGAACCCTACGAGCAGTACTTC	CAIKGGEPYEQYF
TRBV6-5	TRBJ2-5	NA	TRBD1	TGTGCCAGCAGTTACGCCGGGACAGGGTTTCGCGAGACCCAGTACTTC	CASSYAGTGFRETQYF
TRBV6-5	TRBJ1-2	NA	NA	TGTGCCAGCAGCCTGGACCCGGGAAGTTTTGGCTACACCTTC	CASSLDPGSFGYTF
TRBV25-1	TRBJ2-2	NA	NA	TGTGCCAGCAGTCCCCCGGGACTCGGAGGGACCGGGGAGCTGTTTTTT	CASSPPGLGGTGELFF
TRBV10-2	TRBJ1-1	NA	NA	TGCGCCAGCACGTTGAGGGATCGTGCTTTCTTT	CASTLRDRAFF
TRBV9	TRBJ2-7	NA	NA	TGTGCCAGCAGCGTAGGTTGGCAGGGCCACGAGCAGTACTTC	CASSVGWQGHEQYF
TRBV13	TRBJ2-1	NA	TRBD1	TGTGCCAGCAGCCGCACTCCGGACAGGGGCGATGAGCAGTTCTTC	CASSRTPDRGDEQFF
TRBV5-1	TRBJ1-2	NA	NA	TGCGCCAGCACGACCCAACCAACAGGGTCAAACGGCTACACCTTC	CASTTQPTGSNGYTF
TRBV27	TRBJ1-2	NA	NA	TGTGCCAGCAGTTCAAACCTCTTTTTCGGAGCTTCTAACTATGGCTACACCTTC	CASSSNLFFGASNYGYTF
TRBV24-1	TRBJ2-1	NA	TRBD2	TGTGCCACCAGTGATGGGCTAGCGGGGGTCAATGAGCAGTTCTTC	CATSDGLAGVNEQFF
TRBV6-5	TRBJ2-7	few	NA	TGTGCCAGCAGTTACAACTGGGGCGACTACGAGCAGTACTTC	CASSYNWGDYEQYF
TRBV12-3/TRBV12-4	TRBJ2-7	NA	NA	TGTGCCAGCAGTTCTCACAGGGAGCAGTACTTC	CASSSHREQYF
TRBV10-3	TRBJ2-1	NA	TRBD1	TGTGCCATCACCCCTGGACAGGGTGTTTACAATGAGCAGTTCTTC	CAITPGQGVYNEQFF
TRBV9	TRBJ2-1	NA	TRBD2	TGTGCCAGCAGCCCCGGACTAGCGGGAGTTTTTTTGTTCTTC	CASSPGLAGVFLFF
TRBV28	TRBJ1-2	NA	TRBD1	TGTGCCAGCAGACGGACAGGGGGTGGCTACACCTTC	CASRRTGGGYTF